This T cell receptor (beta chain) originates from a study of Ad26.COV2.S vaccination and SARS-CoV-2 variants. This clone was counted between two and nine times. As to treatment: roughly 20 received Ad26.COV2.S at low or high dose, single or two shots; several received placebo; per-sample allocation not given. Sampling was done on day 63 after the first vaccine or placebo injection. Clones were sequenced by immunoSEQ multiplex PCR, and TCRdb holds only the in-frame ones, with some missing. The sample consists of roughly 350,000 clones, 80% to 90% of them appearing once. The CDR3 runs 13 residues. In germline, CDR1 is GTSNPN, CDR2 SVGIG (reference sequence). Trimming took off 0 bases at V and 5 bases at J, with 10 bases between the two ends.

The sequence derives from a person between 18 and 65 years old who received the Ad26.COV2.S COVID-19 vaccine or a placebo. The gene calls are TRBV30 and TRBJ1-2; a weak D match, TRBD1 (5 bases). The sequencing here drew on peripheral blood, taken in a trial of Ad26.COV2.S vaccine versus placebo. This chain's CDR3 is CAWSVNRKYGYTF. CDR3 DNA sequence: TGTGCCTGGAGTGTAAACAGGAAATATGGCTACACCTTC.